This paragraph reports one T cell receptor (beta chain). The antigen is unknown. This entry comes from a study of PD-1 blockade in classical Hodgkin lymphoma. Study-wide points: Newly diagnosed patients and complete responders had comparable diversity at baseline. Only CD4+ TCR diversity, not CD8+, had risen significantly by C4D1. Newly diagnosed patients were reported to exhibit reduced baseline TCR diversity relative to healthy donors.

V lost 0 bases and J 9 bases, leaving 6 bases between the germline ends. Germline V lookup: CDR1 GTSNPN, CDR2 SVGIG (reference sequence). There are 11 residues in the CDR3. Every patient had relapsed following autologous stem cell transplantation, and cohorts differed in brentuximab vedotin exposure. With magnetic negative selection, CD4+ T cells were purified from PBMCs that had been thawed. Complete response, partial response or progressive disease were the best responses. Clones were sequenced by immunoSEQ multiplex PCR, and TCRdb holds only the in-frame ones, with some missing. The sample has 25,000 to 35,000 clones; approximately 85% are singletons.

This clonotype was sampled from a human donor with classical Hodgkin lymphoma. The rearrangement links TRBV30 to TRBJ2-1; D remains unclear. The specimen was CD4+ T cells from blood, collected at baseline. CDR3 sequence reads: CAWSVWPEQFF. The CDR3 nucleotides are TGTGCCTGGAGTGTATGGCCTGAGCAGTTCTTC.